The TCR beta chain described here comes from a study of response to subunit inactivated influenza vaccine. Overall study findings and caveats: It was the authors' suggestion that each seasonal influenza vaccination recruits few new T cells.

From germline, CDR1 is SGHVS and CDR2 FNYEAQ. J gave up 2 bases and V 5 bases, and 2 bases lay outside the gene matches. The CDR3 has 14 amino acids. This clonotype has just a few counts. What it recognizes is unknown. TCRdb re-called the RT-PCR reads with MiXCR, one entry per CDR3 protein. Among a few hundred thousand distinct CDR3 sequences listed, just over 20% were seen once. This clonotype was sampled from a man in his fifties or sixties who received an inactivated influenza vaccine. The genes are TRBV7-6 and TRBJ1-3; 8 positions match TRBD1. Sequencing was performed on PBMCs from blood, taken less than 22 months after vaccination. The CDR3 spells CASSNRGAGNTIYF. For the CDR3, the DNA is TGTGCCAGCAGCAACAGGGGGGCTGGAAACACCATATATTTT.